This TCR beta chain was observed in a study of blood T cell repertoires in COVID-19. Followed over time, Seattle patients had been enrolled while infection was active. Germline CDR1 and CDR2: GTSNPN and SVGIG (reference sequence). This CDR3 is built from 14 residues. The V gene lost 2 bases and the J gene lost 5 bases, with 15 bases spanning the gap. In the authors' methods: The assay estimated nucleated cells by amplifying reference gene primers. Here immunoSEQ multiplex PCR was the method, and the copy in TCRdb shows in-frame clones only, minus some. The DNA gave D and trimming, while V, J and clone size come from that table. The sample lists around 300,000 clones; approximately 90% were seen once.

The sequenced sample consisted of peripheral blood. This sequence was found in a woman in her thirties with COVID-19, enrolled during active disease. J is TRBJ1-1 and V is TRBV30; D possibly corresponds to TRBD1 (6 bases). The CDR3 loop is CAWSPGGGLTEAFF. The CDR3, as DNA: TGTGCCTGGAGTCCTGGCGGGGGCCTAACTGAAGCTTTCTTT.